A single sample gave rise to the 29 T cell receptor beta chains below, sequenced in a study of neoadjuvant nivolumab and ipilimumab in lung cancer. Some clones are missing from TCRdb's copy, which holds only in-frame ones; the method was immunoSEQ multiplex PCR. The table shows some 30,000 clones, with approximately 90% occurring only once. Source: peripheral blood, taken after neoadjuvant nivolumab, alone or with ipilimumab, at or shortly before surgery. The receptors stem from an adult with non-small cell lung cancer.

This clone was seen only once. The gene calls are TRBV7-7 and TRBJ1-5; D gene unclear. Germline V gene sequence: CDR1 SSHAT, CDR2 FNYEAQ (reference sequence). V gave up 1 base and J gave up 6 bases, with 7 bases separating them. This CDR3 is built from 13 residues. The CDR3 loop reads CASSLEAGQPQHF. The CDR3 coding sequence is TGTGCCAGCAGCTTAGAAGCTGGTCAGCCCCAGCATTTT.

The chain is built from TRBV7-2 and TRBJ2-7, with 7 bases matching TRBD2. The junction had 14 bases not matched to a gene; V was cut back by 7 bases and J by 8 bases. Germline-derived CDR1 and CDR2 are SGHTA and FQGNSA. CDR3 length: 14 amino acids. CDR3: CASTSLGGENQQYF. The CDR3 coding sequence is TGTGCCAGCACCTCGTTGGGGGGGGAGAATCAGCAGTACTTC.

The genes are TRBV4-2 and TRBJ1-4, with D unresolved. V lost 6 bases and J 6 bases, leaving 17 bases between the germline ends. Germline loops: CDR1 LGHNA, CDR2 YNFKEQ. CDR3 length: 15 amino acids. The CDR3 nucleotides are TGTGCCAGCAGAATGGCACCACAGAGTTATGAAAAACTGTTTTTT. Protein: CASRMAPQSYEKLFF.

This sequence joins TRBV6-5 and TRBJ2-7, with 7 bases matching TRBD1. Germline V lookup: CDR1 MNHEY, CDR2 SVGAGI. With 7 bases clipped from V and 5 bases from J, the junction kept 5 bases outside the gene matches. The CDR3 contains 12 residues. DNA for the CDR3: TGTGCCAGCAAGGGCAGGGGGAACGAGCAGTACTTC. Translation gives CASKGRGNEQYF.

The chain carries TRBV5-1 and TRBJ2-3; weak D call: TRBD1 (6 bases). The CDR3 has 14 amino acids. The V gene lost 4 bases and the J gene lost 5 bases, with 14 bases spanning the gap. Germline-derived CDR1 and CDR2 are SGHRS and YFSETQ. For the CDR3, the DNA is TGCGCCAGCAGCCTATATACAGGGAGAGATACGCAGTATTTT. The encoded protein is CASSLYTGRDTQYF.

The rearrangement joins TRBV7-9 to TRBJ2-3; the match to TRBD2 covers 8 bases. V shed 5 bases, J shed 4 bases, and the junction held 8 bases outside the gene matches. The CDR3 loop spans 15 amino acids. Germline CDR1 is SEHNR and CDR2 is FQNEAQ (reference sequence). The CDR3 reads CASSDRREGADTQYF. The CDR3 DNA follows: TGTGCCAGCAGCGACCGACGGGAGGGGGCAGATACGCAGTATTTT.

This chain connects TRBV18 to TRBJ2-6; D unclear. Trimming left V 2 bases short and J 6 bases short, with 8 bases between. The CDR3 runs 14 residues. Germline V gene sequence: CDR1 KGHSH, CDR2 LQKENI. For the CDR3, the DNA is TGTGCCAGCTCACCAGAGATAGAGGCCAACGTCCTGACTTTC. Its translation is CASSPEIEANVLTF.

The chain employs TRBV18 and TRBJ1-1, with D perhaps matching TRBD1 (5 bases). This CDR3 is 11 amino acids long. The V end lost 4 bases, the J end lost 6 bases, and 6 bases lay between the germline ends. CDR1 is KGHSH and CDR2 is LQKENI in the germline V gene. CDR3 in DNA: TGTGCCAGCTCACTCAGGGCTGAAGCTTTCTTT. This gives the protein CASSLRAEAFF.

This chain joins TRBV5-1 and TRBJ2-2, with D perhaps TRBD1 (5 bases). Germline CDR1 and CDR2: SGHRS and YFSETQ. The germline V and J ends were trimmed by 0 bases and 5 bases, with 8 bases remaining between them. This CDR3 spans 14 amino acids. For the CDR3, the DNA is TGCGCCAGCAGCTTGGGGGCAGGGACCGGGGAGCTGTTTTTT. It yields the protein CASSLGAGTGELFF.

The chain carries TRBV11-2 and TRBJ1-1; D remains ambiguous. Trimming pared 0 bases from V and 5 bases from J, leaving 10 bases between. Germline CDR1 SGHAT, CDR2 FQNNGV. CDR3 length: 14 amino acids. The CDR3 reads CASSLDPSSTEAFF. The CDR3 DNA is TGTGCCAGCAGCTTAGATCCCTCTTCGACTGAAGCTTTCTTT.

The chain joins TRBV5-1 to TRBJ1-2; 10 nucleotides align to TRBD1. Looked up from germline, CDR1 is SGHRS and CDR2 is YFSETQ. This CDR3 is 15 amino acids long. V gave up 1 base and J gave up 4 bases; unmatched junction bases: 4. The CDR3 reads CASSLFRDRGYGYTF. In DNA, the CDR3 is TGCGCCAGCAGCTTGTTCCGGGACAGGGGCTATGGCTACACCTTC.

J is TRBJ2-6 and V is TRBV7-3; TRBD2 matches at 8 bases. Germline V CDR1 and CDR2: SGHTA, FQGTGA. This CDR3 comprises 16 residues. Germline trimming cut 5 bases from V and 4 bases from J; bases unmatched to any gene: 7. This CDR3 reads CASSPGLAPGANVLTF. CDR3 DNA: TGTGCCAGCAGCCCTGGACTAGCACCCGGGGCCAACGTCCTGACTTTC.

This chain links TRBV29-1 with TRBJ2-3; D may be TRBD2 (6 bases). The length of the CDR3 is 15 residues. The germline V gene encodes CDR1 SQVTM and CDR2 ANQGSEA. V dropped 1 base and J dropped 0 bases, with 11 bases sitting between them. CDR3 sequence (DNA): TGCAGCGTTGAAGGGGGACTGCTGAGCACAGATACGCAGTATTTT. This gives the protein CSVEGGLLSTDTQYF.

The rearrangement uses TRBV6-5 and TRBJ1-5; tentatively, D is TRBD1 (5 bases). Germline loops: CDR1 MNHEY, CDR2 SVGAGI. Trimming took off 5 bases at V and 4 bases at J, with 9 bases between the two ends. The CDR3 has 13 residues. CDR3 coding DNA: TGTGCCAGCAGTCCAGACAGAAATCAGCCCCAGCATTTT. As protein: CASSPDRNQPQHF.

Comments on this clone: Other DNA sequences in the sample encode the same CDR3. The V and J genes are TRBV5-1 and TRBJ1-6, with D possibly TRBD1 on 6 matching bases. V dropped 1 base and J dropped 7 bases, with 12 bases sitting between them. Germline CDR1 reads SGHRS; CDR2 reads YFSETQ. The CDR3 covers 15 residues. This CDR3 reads CASSLPGGENSPLHF. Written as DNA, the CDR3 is TGCGCCAGCAGCTTGCCCGGGGGCGAAAATTCACCCCTCCACTTT.

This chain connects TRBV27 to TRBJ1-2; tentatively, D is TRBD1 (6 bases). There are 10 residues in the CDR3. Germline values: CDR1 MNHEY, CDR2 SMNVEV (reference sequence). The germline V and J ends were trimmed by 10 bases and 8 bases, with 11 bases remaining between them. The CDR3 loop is CATHREGYTF. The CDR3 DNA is TGTGCCACTCACAGGGAAGGCTACACCTTC.

The chain's CDR3 is CASSQAKNRDNQPQHF. The CDR3 DNA reads as TGTGCCAGCAGCCAAGCAAAAAACAGGGACAATCAGCCCCAGCATTTT. The chain combines TRBV14 with TRBJ1-5; tentative D call: TRBD1 (6 bases). CDR3 size: 16 residues. The germline V gene encodes CDR1 SGHDN and CDR2 FVKESK. Between the trimmed V and J ends, which lost 1 base and 3 bases, there was a span of 13 bases.

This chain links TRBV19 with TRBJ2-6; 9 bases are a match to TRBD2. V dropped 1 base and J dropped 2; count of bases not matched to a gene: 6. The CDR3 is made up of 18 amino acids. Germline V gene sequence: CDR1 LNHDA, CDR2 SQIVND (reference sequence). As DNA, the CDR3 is TGTGCCAGTAGTATAGCAAGCGGGGGGTCGGCTGGGGCCAACGTCCTGACTTTC. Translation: CASSIASGGSAGANVLTF.

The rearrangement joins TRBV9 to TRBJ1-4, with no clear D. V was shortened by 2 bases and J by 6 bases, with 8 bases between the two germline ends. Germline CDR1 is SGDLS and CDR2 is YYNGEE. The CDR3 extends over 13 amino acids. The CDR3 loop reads CASSVHPHEKLFF. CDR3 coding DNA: TGTGCCAGCAGCGTGCACCCCCATGAAAAACTGTTTTTT.

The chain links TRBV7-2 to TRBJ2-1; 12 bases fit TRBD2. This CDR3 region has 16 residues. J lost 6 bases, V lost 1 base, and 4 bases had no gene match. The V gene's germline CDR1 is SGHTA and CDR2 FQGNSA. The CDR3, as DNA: TGTGCCAGCAGCTTAGGGACTAGCGGGGTACGCAATGAGCAGTTCTTC. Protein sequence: CASSLGTSGVRNEQFF.

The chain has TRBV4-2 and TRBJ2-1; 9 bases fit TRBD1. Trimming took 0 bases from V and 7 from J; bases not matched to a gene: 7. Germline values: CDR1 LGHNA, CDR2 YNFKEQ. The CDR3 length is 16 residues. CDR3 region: CASSQDLRTGANEQFF. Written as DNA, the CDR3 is TGTGCCAGCAGCCAAGATCTCCGGACAGGGGCTAATGAGCAGTTCTTC.

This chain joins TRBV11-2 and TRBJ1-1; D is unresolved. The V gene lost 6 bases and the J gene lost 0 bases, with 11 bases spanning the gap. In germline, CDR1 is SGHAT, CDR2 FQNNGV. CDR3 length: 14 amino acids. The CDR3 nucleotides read TGTGCCAGCAGTCCTACCAGGCTGAACACTGAAGCTTTCTTT. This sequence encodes CASSPTRLNTEAFF.

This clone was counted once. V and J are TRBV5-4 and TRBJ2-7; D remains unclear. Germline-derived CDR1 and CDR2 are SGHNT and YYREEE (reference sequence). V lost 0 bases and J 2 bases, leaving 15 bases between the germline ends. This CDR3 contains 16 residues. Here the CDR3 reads CASSLGQRPSTYEQYF. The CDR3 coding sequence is TGTGCCAGCAGCTTGGGGCAGCGCCCCTCAACCTACGAGCAGTACTTC.

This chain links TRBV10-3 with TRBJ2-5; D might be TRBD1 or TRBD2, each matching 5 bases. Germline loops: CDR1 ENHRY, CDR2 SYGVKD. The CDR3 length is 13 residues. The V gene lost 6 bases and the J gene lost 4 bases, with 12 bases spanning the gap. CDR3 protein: CAISPGGGETQYF. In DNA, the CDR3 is TGTGCCATCAGCCCCGGTGGGGGAGAGACCCAGTACTTC.

The CDR3 DNA is TGCGCCAGCAGCCAGAAGGGGGGGAACACTGAAGCTTTCTTT. Translation: CASSQKGGNTEAFF. This sequence joins TRBV4-1 and TRBJ1-1, with a possible D match to TRBD1 (6 bases). The CDR3 is 14 amino acids. From germline, CDR1 is MGHRA and CDR2 YSYEKL. Trimming shortened V by 3 bases and J by 1 base, and 9 bases separated the two germline ends.

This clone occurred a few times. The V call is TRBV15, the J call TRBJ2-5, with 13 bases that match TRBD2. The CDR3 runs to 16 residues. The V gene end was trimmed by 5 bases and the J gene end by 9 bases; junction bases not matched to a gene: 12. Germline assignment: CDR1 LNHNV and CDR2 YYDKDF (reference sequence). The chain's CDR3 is CATSERGLAGAGSQYF. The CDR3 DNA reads TGTGCCACCAGCGAACGCGGACTAGCGGGGGCGGGGTCCCAGTACTTC.

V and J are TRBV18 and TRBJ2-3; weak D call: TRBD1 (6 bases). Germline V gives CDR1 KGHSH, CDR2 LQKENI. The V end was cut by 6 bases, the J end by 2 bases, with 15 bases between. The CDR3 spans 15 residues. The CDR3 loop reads CASSRQGLSTDTQYF. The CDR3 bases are TGTGCCAGCTCCCGTCAGGGGTTATCCACAGATACGCAGTATTTT. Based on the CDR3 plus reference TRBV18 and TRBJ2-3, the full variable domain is NAGVMQNPRHLVRRRGQEARLRCSPMKGHSHVYWYRQLPEEGLKFMVYLQKENIIDESGMPKERFSAEFPKEGPSILRIQQVVRGDSAAYFCASSRQGLSTDTQYFGPGTRLTVL.

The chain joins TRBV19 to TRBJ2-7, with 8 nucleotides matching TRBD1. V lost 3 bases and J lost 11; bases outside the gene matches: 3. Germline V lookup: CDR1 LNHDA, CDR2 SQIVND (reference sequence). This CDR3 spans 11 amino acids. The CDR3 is CASSMGTGKYF. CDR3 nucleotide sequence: TGTGCCAGTAGTATGGGGACAGGAAAGTACTTC.

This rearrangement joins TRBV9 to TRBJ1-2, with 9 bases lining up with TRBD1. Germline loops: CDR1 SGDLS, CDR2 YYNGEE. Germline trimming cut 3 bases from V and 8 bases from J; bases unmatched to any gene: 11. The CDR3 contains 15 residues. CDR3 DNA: TGTGCCAGCAGCGAGAGAGGACAGGGGTCCGGGGGCTACACCTTC. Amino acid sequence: CASSERGQGSGGYTF.